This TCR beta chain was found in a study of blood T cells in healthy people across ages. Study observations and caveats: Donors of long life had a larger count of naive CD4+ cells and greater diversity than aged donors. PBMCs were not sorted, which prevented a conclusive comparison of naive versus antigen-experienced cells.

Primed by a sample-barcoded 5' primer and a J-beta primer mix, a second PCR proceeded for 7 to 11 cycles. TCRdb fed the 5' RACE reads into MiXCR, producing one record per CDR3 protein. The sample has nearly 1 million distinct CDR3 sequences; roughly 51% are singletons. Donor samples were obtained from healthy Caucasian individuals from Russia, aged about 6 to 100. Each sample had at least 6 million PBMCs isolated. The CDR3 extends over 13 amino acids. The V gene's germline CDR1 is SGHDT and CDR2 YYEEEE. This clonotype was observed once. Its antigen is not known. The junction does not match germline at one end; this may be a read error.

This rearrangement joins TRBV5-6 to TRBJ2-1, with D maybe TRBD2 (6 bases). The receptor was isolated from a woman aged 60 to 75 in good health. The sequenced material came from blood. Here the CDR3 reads CAGSLLGGDEQFF. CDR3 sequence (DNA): TGTGCCGGCAGCTTGTTGGGCGGGGATGAGCAGTTCTTC.